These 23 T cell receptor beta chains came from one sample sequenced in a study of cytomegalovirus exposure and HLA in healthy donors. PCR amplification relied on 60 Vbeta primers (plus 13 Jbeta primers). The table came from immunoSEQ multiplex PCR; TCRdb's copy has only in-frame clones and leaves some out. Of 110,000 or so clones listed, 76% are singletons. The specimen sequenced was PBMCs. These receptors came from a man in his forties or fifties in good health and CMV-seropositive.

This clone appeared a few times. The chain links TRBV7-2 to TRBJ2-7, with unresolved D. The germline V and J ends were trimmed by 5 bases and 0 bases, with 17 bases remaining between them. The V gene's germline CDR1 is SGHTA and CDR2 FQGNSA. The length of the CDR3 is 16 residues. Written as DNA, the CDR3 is TGTGCCAGCAGCACGCAGTCGATGGAGAGCTCCTACGAGCAGTACTTC. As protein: CASSTQSMESSYEQYF.

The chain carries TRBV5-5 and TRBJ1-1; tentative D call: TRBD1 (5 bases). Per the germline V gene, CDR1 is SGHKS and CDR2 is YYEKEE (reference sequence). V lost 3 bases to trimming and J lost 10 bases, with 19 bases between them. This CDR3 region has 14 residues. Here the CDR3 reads CASSSNSDTPIAFF. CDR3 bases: TGTGCCAGCAGCTCCAACTCGGACACCCCGATAGCTTTCTTT. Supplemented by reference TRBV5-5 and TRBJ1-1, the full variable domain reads DAGVTQSPTHLIKTRGQQVTLRCSPISGHKSVSWYQQVLGQGPQFIFQYYEKEERGRGNFPDRFSARQFPNYSSELNVNALLLGDSALYLCASSSNSDTPIAFFGQGTRLTVV.

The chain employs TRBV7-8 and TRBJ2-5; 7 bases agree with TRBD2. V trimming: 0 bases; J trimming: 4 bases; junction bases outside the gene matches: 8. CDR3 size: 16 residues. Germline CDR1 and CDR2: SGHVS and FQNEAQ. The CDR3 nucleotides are TGTGCCAGCAGCTTAGCGGGGAGGGGAGGAGGAGAGACCCAGTACTTC. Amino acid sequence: CASSLAGRGGGETQYF.

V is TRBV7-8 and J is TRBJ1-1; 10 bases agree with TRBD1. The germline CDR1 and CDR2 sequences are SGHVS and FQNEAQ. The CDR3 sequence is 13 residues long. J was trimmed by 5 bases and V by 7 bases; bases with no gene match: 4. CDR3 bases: TGTGCCAGCACCGACAGGGGGCAAACTGAAGCTTTCTTT. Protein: CASTDRGQTEAFF. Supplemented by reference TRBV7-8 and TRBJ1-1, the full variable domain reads GAGVSQSPRYKVAKRGQDVALRCDPISGHVSLFWYQQALGQGPEFLTYFQNEAQLDKSGLPSDRFFAERPEGSVSTLKIQRTQQEDSAVYLCASTDRGQTEAFFGQGTRLTVV.

CDR3 coding DNA: TGCGCCAGCAGCCAAGTGAGAGGGAGCGGGGAGACCCAGTACTTC. This translates into CASSQVRGSGETQYF. The chain combines TRBV4-3 with TRBJ2-5; weak D call: TRBD2 (6 bases). V was cut by 1 base and J by 5 bases, with 14 bases left in between. The CDR3 is 15 residues long. The germline CDR1 and CDR2 sequences are LGHNA and YSLEER.

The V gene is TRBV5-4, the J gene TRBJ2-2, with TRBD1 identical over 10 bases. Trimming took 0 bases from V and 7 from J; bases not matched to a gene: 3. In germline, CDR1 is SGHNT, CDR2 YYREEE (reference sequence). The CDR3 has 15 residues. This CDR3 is CASSLGQGAGGELFF. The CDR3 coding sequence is TGTGCCAGCAGCTTGGGACAGGGGGCTGGCGGGGAGCTGTTTTTT. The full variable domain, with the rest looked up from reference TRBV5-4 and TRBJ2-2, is ETGVTQSPTHLIKTRGQQVTLRCSSQSGHNTVSWYQQALGQGPQFIFQYYREEENGRGNFPPRFSGLQFPNYSSELNVNALELDDSALYLCASSLGQGAGGELFFGEGSRLTVL.

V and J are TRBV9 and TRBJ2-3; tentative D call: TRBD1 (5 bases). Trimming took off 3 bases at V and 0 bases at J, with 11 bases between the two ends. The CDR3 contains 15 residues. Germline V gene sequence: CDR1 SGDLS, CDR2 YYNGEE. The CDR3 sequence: CASSGDGHSTDTQYF. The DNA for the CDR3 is TGTGCCAGCAGCGGTGACGGACATAGCACAGATACGCAGTATTTT.

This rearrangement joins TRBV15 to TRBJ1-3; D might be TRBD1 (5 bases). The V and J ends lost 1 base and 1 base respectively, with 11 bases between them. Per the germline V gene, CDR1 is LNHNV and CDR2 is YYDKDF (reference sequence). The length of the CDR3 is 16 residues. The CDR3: CATSRAGGKSGNTIYF. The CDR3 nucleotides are TGTGCCACCAGCAGAGCCGGGGGTAAATCTGGAAACACCATATATTTT. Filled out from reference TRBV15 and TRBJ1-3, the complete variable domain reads DAMVIQNPRYQVTQFGKPVTLSCSQTLNHNVMYWYQQKSSQAPKLLFHYYDKDFNNEADTPDNFQSRRPNTSFCFLDIRSPGLGDTAMYLCATSRAGGKSGNTIYFGEGSWLTVV.

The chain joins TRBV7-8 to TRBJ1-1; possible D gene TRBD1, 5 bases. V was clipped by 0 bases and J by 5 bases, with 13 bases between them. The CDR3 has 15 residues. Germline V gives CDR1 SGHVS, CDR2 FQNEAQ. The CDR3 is CASSLAGWGGTEAFF. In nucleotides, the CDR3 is TGTGCCAGCAGCTTAGCGGGGTGGGGGGGGACTGAAGCTTTCTTT.

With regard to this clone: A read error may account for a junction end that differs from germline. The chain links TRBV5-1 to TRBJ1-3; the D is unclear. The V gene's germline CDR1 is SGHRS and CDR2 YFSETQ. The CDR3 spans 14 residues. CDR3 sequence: CASSLGSAGNTIYF. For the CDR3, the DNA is TGCGCCAGCAGTTTGGGTTCAGCTGGAAACACCATATATTTT.

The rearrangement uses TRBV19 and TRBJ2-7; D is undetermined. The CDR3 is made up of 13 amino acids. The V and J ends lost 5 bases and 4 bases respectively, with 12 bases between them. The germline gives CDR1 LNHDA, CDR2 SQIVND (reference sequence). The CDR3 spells CASSASIVYEQYF. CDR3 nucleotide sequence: TGTGCCAGTAGTGCGTCTATCGTGTACGAGCAGTACTTC.

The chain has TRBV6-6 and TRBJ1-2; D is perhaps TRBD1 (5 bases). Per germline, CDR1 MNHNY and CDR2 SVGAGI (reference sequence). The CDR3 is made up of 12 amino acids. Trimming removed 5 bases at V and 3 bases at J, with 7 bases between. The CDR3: CASSLRDYGYTF. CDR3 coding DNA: TGTGCCAGCAGTCTCAGGGACTATGGCTACACCTTC.

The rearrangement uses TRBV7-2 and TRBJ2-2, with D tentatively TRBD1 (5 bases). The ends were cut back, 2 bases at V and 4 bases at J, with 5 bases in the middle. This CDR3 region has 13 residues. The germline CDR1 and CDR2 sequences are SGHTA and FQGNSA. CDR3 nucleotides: TGTGCCAGCAGCTTACAGGGCACCGGGGAGCTGTTTTTT. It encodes CASSLQGTGELFF. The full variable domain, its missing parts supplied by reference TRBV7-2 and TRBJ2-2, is GAGVSQSPSNKVTEKGKDVELRCDPISGHTALYWYRQSLGQGLEFLIYFQGNSAPDKSGLPSDRFSAERTGGSVSTLTIQRTQQEDSAVYLCASSLQGTGELFFGEGSRLTVL.

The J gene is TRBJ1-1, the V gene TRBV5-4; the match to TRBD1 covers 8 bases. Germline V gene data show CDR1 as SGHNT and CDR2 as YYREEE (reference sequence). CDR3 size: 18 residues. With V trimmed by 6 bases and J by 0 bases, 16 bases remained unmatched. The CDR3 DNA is TGTGCCAGCACCTCGGGCACCAGGGGGCAGGACTTGAACACTGAAGCTTTCTTT. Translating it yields CASTSGTRGQDLNTEAFF.

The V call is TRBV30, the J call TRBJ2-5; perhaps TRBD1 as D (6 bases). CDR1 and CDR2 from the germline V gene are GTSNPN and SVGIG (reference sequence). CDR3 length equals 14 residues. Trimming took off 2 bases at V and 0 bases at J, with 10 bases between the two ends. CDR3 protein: CAWSWGLNQETQYF. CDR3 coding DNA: TGTGCCTGGAGTTGGGGGCTTAACCAAGAGACCCAGTACTTC.

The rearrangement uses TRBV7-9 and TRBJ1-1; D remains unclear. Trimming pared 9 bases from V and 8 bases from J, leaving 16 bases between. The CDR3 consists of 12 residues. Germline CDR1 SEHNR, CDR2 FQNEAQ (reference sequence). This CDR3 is CASSSGSGEAFF. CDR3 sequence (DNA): TGTGCCAGTTCCTCTGGGTCCGGGGAAGCTTTCTTT.

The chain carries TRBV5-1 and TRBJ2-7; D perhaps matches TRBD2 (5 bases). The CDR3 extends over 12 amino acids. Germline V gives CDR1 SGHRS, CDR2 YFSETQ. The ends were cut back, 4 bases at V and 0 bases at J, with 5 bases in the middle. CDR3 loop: CASSEGSYEQYF. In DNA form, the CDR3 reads TGCGCCAGCAGCGAGGGCTCCTACGAGCAGTACTTC.

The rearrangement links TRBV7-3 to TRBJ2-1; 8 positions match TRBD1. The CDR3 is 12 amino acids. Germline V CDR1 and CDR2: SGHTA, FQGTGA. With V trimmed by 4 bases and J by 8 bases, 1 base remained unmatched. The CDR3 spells CASSSQGDEQFF. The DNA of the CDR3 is TGTGCCAGCAGCTCACAGGGGGATGAGCAGTTCTTC.

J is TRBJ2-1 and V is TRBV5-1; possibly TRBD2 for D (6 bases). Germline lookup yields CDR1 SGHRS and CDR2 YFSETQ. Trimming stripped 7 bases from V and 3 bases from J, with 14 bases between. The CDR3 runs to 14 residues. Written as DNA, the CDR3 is TGCGCCAGCTACCGGGGAGGTGACTACAATGAGCAGTTCTTC. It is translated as CASYRGGDYNEQFF.

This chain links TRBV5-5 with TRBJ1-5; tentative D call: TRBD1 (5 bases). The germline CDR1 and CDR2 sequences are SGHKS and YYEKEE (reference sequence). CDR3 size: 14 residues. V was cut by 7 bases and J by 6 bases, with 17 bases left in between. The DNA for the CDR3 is TGTGCCAGCTCCTGGGGGGGGTCCGGTCAGCCCCAGCATTTT. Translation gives CASSWGGSGQPQHF.

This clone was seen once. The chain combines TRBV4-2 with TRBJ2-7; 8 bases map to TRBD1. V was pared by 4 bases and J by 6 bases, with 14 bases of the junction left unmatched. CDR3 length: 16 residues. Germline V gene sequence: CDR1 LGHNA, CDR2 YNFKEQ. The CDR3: CASSPNPGTGLAEQYF. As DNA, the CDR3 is TGTGCCAGCAGCCCCAACCCCGGGACAGGCTTGGCCGAGCAGTACTTC.

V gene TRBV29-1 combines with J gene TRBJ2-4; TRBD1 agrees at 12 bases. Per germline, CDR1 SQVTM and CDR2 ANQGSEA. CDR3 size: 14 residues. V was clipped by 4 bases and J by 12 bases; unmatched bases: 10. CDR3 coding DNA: TGCAGCGTTGCAGGGACAGGGGGCATTGGCAGTCAGTACTTC. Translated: CSVAGTGGIGSQYF.

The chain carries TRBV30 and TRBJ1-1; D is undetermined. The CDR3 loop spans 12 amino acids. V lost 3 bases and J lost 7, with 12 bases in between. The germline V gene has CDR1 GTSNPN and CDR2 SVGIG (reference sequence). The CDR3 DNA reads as TGTGCCTGGAGCCAAACAGCAGATGAAGCTTTCTTT. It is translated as CAWSQTADEAFF.